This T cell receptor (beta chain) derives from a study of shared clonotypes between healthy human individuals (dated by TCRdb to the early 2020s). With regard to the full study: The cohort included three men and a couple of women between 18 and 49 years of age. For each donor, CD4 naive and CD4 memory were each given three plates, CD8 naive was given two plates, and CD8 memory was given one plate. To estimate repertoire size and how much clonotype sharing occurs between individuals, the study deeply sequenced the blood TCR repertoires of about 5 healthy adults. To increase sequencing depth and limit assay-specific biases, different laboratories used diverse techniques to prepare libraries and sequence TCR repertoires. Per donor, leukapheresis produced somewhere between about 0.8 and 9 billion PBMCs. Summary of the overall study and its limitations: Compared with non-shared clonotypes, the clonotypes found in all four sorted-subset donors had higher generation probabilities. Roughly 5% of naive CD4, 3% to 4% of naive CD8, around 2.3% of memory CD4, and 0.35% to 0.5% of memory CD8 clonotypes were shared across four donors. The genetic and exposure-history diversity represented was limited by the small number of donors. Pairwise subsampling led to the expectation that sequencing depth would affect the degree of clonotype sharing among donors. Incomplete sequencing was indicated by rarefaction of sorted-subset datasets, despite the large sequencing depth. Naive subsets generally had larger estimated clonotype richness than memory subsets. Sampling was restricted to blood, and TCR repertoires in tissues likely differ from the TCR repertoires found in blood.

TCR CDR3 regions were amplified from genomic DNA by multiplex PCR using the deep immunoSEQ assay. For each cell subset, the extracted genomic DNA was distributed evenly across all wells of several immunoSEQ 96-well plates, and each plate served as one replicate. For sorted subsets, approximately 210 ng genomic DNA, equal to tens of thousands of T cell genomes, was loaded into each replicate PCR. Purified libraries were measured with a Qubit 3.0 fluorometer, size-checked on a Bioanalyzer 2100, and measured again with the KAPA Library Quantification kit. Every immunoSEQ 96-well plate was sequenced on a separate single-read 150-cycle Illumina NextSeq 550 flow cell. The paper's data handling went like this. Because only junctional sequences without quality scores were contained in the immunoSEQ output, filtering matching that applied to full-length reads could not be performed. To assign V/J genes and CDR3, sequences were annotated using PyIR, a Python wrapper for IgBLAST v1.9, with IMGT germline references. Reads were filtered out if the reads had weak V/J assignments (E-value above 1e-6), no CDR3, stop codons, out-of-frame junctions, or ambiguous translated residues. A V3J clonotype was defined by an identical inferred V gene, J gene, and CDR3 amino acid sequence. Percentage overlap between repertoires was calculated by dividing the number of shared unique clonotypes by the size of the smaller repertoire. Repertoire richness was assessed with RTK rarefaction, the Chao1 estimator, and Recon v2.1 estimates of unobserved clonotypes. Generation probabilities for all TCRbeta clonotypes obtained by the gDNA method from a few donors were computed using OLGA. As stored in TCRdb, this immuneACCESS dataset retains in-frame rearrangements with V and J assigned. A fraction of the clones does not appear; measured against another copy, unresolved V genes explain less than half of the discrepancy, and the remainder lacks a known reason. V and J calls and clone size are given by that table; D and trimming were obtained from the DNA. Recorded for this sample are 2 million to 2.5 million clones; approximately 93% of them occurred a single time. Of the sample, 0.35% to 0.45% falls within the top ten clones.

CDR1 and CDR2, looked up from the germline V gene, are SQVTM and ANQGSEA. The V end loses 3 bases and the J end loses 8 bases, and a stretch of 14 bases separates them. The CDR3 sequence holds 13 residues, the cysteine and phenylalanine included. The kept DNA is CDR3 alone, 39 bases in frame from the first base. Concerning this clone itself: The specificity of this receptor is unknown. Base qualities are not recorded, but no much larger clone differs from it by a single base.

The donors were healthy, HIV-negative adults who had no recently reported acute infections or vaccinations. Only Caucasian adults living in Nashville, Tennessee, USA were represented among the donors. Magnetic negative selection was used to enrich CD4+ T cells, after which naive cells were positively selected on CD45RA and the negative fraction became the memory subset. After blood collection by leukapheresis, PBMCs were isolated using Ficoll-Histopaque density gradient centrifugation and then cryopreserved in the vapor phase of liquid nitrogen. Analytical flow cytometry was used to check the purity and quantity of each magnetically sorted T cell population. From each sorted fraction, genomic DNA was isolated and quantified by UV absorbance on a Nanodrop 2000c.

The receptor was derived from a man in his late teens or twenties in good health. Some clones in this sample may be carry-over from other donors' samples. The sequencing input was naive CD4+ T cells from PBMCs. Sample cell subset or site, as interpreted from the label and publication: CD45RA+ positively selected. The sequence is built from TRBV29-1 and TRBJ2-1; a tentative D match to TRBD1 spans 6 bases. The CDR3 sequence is CSVEAGRGDEQFF. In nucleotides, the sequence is TGCAGCGTTGAGGCCGGCAGGGGAGATGAGCAGTTCTTC.